This is a list of T cell receptor beta chains from one sample in a study of blood T cell repertoires in COVID-19. The repertoire was sequenced with immunoSEQ multiplex PCR; TCRdb's copy has only in-frame clones and lacks some. The data show some 350,000 clones, with around 90% seen just once and around 3% held by the top ten. The sequenced sample consisted of peripheral blood. Every receptor here comes from a human donor in a cohort sampled during active COVID-19. CDR3s include the opening cysteine and the closing phenylalanine or tryptophan. D genes are given only for firm matches. Rows may omit the clone size; those that give it use once, few, many or a size class.

D,size,V,J,DNA,CDR3
-,-,TRBV5-4,TRBJ1-2,TGTGCCAGCAGCTTGGAACAGAACTATGGCTACACCTTC,CASSLEQNYGYTF
-,once,TRBV6-2/TRBV6-3,TRBJ2-7,TGTGCCAGCAGTTCCCTATCCTACGAGCAGTACTTC,CASSSLSYEQYF
TRBD1,-,TRBV7-2,TRBJ1-5,TGTGCCAGCAGCGTACGTACAGGGGGCAATCAGCCCCAGCATTTT,CASSVRTGGNQPQHF
TRBD2,-,TRBV30,TRBJ2-1,TGTGCCTTCTTCCGGACTAGCGGGAGGGGGCACGCTGAGCAGTTCTTC,CAFFRTSGRGHAEQFF
TRBD1,once,TRBV4-1,TRBJ1-5,TGCGCCAGCAGCCAGAAAACAGGGGGCTGGCAGCCCCAGCATTTT,CASSQKTGGWQPQHF
TRBD1,-,TRBV28,TRBJ1-6,TGTGCCATAGGGACAGGGGATAATTCACCCCTCCACTTT,CAIGTGDNSPLHF
TRBD1,-,TRBV2,TRBJ1-4,TGTGCCAGCAGTGCGGGACAGGGAAGTAATGAAAAACTGTTTTTT,CASSAGQGSNEKLFF
-,-,TRBV29-1,TRBJ2-1,TGCAGCGCCTCAGACCTAGATCCCTACAATGAGCAGTTCTTC,CSASDLDPYNEQFF
-,-,TRBV19,TRBJ2-3,TGTGCCAGTCAAAGCACAGATACGCAGTATTTT,CASQSTDTQYF
-,-,TRBV19,TRBJ2-7,TGTGCCAGTAGGACCAGGGGATCCTCCTACGAGCAGTACTTC,CASRTRGSSYEQYF
TRBD1,once,TRBV5-1,TRBJ2-7,TGCGCCAGCAGCTTAACCGGGACAGGGAGGGGTTACGAGCAGTACTTC,CASSLTGTGRGYEQYF
-,-,TRBV11-2,TRBJ1-5,TGTGCCAGCAGCCTTGGCAGGGTCGATCAGCCCCAGCATTTT,CASSLGRVDQPQHF
-,-,TRBV27,TRBJ2-1,TGTGCCAGCAGTTATGCCATCGGACAAAATGAGCAGTTCTTC,CASSYAIGQNEQFF
-,-,TRBV13,TRBJ1-2,TGTGCCAGCAGCCGCAAGCAAGCGACTAACTATGGCTACACCTTC,CASSRKQATNYGYTF